The clone carrying this T cell receptor (beta chain) was recorded a few times. Antigen specificity is unknown. The data derive from a study of T-cell memory formation after mild COVID-19. Study-level information: For the most part, TCR clusters were specific to one donor.

Study-level points and caveats: Cross-reactive memory seemingly joined, as some responding clones were found in pre-infection memory. Still unconfirmed is whether the second-wave clones peaking on day 37 recognized SARS-CoV-2.

This CDR3 has 15 amino acids. The V and J ends lost 1 base and 4 bases, in that order; junction bases with no gene match: 6. Germline CDR1 MGHRA, CDR2 YSYEKL. The 5'RACE method, run with constant-segment primers, produced TCR alpha and TCR beta cDNA libraries (carrying sample barcodes and UMIs). TCRdb independently ran MiXCR on the 5' RACE reads; one entry per CDR3 protein. The sample gives 400,000 to 500,000 distinct CDR3 sequences, around 20% of which show up once; 8.4% is in the top ten. The TCR comes from an adult woman who had mild COVID-19 (a few samples of this study predate the infection). Cell type and time point are not known. The V call is TRBV4-1, the J call TRBJ1-1; 7 bases map to TRBD1. Sequencing used PBMCs or a T cell subset sorted from them (not recorded which). The CDR3 here is CASSQGPGDSTEAFF. The CDR3 region has the DNA TGCGCCAGCAGCCAAGGACCAGGGGACAGCACTGAAGCTTTCTTT.